The entry that follows covers one T cell receptor beta chain sequence. The antigen is undetermined. This sample is part of a study of T cell repertoires and HLA-DP antigens. Study details: DNA input averaged 218.4 ng in sorted CD137+CD4+ and roughly 1.2 ug in pre-culture CD4+.

Amplification used primers for 54 TRBV and 13 TRBJ segments. Sequenced by immunoSEQ multiplex PCR; TCRdb stores in-frame clones only, minus some. The sample carries almost 90,000 clones, approximately 89% recorded once. Findings of the study overall: Against one allele, clones undetected before culture averaged roughly 38%; against the other, around 50%. Pre-culture clonality, about 0.042, was far below sorted CD137+ clonality of about 0.41.

Germline values: CDR1 MNHEY, CDR2 SMNVEV (reference sequence). The ends lost 3 bases at V and 6 bases at J; junction bases unmatched: 2. This CDR3 has 15 residues. This sequence was found in a man in his fifties in good health and CMV-seronegative. Sequencing was performed on CD4+ T cells from PBMCs. The J gene is TRBJ2-1, the V gene TRBV27; 13 bases map to TRBD2. The CDR3, as DNA: TGTGCCAGCAGTTTGGGGACTAGCGGGATCAATGAGCAGTTCTTC. Translation: CASSLGTSGINEQFF.